The source of this T cell receptor beta chain is a study of CD8 T cells in ankylosing spondylitis. Study-level points and caveats: Within ankylosing spondylitis blood, a TCR beta motif made up of eight or nine highly homologous variants appeared to be characteristic.

The germline V gene encodes CDR1 DFQATT and CDR2 SNEGSKA (reference sequence). V was trimmed by 5 bases and J by 8 bases, leaving 16 bases between them. This CDR3 has 14 residues. Each TCR beta library was made by quantitative 5'-RACE that incorporated molecular barcodes. A single record per CDR3 protein comes from TCRdb applying MiXCR to the 5' RACE reads. The sample includes around 150,000 distinct CDR3 sequences, 25% to 35% of them seen just once. On this clonotype: The target antigen is unknown.

Sample: synovial fluid, either unsorted or a sorted T cell fraction (not recorded which). V gene TRBV20-1 combines with J gene TRBJ1-6; a possible D gene is TRBD1 (6 bases). This receptor was identified in a male donor with ankylosing spondylitis. In DNA, the CDR3 is TGCAGTGCTCGAAGACAGGACCCCTATTCACCCCTCCACTTT. Translation: CSARRQDPYSPLHF.